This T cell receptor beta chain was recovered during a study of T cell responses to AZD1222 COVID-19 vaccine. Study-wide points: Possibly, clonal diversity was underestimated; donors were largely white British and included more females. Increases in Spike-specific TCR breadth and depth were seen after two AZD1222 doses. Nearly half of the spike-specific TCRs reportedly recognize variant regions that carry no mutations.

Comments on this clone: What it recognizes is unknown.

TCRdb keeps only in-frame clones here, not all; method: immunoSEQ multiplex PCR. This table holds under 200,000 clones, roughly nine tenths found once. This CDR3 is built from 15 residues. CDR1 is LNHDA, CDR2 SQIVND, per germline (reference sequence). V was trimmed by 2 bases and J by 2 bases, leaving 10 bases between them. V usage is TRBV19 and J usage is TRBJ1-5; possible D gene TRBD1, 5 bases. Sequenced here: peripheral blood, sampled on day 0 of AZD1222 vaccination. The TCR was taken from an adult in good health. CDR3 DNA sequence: TGTGCCAGTAGTATAAGGGGAGTGGGCAATCAGCCCCAGCATTTT. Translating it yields CASSIRGVGNQPQHF.